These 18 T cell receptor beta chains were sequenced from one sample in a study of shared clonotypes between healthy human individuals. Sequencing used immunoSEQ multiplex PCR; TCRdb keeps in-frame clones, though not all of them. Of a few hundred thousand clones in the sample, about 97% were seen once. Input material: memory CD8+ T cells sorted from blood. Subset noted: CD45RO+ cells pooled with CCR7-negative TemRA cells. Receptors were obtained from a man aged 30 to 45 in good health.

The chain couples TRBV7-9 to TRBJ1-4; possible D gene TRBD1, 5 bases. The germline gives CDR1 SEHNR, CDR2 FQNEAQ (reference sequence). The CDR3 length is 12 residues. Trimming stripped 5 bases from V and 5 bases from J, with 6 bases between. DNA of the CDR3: TGTGCCAGCAGCCGGGACAATGAAAAACTGTTTTTT. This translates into CASSRDNEKLFF.

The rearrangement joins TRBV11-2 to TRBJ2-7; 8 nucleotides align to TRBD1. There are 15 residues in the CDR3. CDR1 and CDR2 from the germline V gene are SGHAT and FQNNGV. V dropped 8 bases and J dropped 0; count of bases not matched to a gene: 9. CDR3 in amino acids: CASASGTGTSYEQYF. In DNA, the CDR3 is TGTGCCAGCGCATCCGGGACAGGCACCTCCTACGAGCAGTACTTC.

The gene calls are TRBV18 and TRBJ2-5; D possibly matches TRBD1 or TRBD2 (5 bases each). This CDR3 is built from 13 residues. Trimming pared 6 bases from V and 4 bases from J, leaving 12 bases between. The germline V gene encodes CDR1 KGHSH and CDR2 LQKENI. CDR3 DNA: TGTGCCAGCTCTCCCGGGACGCTAGAGACCCAGTACTTC. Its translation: CASSPGTLETQYF.

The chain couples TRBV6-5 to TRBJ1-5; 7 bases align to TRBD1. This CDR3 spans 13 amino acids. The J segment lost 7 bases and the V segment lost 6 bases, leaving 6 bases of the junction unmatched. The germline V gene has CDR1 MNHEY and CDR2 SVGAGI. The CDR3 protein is CASRGQRGQPQHF. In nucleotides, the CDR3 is TGTGCCAGCAGGGGACAGAGGGGGCAGCCCCAGCATTTT.

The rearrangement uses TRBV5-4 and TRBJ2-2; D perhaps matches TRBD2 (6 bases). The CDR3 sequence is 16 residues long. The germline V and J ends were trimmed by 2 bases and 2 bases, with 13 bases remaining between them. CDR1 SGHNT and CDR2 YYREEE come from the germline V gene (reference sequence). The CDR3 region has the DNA TGTGCCAGCAGCTTAATAACTAGCCCAAACACCGGGGAGCTGTTTTTT. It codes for CASSLITSPNTGELFF.

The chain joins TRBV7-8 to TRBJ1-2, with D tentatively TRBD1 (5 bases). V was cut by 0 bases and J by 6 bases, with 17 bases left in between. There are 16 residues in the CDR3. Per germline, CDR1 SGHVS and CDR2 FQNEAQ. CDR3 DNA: TGTGCCAGCAGCTTAGCGCGGCGCCACCCAGGGAATGGCTACACCTTC. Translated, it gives CASSLARRHPGNGYTF.

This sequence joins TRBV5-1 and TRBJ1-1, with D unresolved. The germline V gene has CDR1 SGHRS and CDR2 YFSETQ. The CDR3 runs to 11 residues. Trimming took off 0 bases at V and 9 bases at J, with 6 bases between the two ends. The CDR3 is CASSLGAQAFF. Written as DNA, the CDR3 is TGCGCCAGCAGCTTGGGGGCGCAAGCTTTCTTT.

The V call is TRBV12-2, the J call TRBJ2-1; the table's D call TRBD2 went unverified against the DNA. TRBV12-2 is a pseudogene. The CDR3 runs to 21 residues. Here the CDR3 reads CASRLRTRYSGRAPSYNEQFF. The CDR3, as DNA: TGTGCAAGTCGCTTACGCACCCGATATAGCGGGAGGGCCCCCTCCTACAATGAGCAGTTCTTC.

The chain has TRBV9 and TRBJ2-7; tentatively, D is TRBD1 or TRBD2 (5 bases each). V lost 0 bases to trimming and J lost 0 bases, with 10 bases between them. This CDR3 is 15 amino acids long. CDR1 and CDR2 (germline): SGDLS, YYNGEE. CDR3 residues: CASSVGWDGSYEQYF. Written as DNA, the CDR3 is TGTGCCAGCAGCGTAGGGTGGGACGGCTCCTACGAGCAGTACTTC.

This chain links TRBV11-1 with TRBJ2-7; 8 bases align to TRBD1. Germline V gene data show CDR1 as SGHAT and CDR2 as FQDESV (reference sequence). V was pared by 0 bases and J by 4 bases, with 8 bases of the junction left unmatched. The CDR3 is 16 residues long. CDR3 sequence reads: CASSLAPGQAKYEQYF. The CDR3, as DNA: TGTGCCAGCAGCTTAGCACCGGGACAGGCTAAATACGAGCAGTACTTC.

CDR3 protein: CASSGGLPDTQYF. The CDR3, as DNA: TGCGCCAGCTCCGGGGGCCTACCAGATACGCAGTATTTT. The rearrangement links TRBV5-1 to TRBJ2-3; the D call may be TRBD1 or TRBD2 (6 bases each). Trimming removed 7 bases at V and 4 bases at J, with 13 bases between. Looked up from germline, CDR1 is SGHRS and CDR2 is YFSETQ. This CDR3 is 13 amino acids long. Full variable domain (outside the CDR3, taken from reference TRBV5-1 and TRBJ2-3): KAGVTQTPRYLIKTRGQQVTLSCSPISGHRSVSWYQQTPGQGLQFLFEYFSETQRNKGNFPGRFSGRQFSNSRSEMNVSTLELGDSALYLCASSGGLPDTQYFGPGTRLTVL.

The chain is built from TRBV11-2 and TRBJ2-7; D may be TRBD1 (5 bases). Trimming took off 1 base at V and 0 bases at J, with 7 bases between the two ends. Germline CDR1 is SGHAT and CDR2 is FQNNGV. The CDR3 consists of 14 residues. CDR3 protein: CASSLVGPSYEQYF. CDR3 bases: TGTGCCAGCAGCTTAGTGGGGCCCTCCTACGAGCAGTACTTC.

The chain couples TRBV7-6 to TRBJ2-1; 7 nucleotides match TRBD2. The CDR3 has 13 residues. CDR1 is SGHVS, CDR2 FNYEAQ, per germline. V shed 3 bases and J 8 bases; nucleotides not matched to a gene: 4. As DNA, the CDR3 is TGTGCCAGCAGCTTCACTAGCGAAGATGAGCAGTTCTTC. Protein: CASSFTSEDEQFF.

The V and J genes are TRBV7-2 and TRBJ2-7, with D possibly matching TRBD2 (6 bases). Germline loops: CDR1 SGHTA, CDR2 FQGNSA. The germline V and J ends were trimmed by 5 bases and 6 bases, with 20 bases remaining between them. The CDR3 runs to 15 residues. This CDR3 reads CASSTELGSRIEQYF. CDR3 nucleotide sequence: TGTGCCAGCAGCACAGAACTCGGGAGTAGGATCGAGCAGTACTTC. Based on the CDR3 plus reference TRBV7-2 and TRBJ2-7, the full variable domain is GAGVSQSPSNKVTEKGKDVELRCDPISGHTALYWYRQSLGQGLEFLIYFQGNSAPDKSGLPSDRFSAERTGGSVSTLTIQRTQQEDSAVYLCASSTELGSRIEQYFGPGTRLTVT.

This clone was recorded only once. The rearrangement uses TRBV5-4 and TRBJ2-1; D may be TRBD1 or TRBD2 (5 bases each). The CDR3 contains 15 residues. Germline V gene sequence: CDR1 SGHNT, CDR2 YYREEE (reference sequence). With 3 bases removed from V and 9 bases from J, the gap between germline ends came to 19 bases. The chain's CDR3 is CASSSPLIRGGEQFF. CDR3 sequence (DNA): TGTGCCAGCAGCTCGCCCCTAATTCGGGGCGGTGAGCAGTTCTTC.

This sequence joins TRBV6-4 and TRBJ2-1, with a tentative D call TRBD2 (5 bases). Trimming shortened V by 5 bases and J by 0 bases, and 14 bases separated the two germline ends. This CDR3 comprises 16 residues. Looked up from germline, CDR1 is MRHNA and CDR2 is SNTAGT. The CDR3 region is CASSTLAGPSYNEQFF. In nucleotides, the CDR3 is TGTGCCAGCAGTACATTGGCGGGTCCCTCCTACAATGAGCAGTTCTTC.

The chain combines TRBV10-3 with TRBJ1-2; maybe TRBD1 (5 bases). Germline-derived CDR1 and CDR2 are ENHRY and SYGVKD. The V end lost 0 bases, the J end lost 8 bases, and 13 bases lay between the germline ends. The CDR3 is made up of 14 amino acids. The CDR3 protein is CAISESREKGGYTF. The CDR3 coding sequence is TGTGCCATCAGTGAGTCGAGAGAAAAGGGGGGCTACACCTTC.

In nucleotides, the CDR3 is TGTGCCACCAGCAGAGGTCGGGAGTCGTACAATGAGCAGTTCTTC. Amino acids: CATSRGRESYNEQFF. The rearrangement links TRBV15 to TRBJ2-1, with D maybe TRBD2 (6 bases). V shed 1 base and J shed 4 bases, with 11 bases lying between them. Germline values: CDR1 LNHNV, CDR2 YYDKDF (reference sequence). This CDR3 is 15 amino acids long. The entire variable domain, with the rest obtained from reference TRBV15 and TRBJ2-1, is as follows: DAMVIQNPRYQVTQFGKPVTLSCSQTLNHNVMYWYQQKSSQAPKLLFHYYDKDFNNEADTPDNFQSRRPNTSFCFLDIRSPGLGDTAMYLCATSRGRESYNEQFFGPGTRLTVL.